Detailed here is one T cell receptor (beta chain). The antigen is unknown. The data are from a study of vaccination and CD4 T cells after COVID-19. Study background: Median time from COVID diagnosis to post-COVID sampling was over 85 days (35 to 161). Findings of the study overall: Sampling was limited to relatively few convalescent patients, with no early post-infection timepoints studied.

Documented treatment: roughly ten-day PBMC culture with coronavirus spike peptide pools or control peptides (ViraFEST assay). The V gene lost 2 bases and the J gene lost 3 bases, with 8 bases spanning the gap. The V gene's germline CDR1 is LNHDA and CDR2 SQIVND (reference sequence). CDR3 size: 14 residues. Sequencing of cultured CD4+ T cell DNA used the Oncomine TCR Beta short-read assay. MiXCR, applied by TCRdb to the PCR reads, yields one record per CDR3 protein. The sample has around 12,000 distinct CDR3 sequences, over 65% seen once. This TCR was sampled from a human donor who had recovered from COVID-19. The gene calls are TRBV19 and TRBJ1-5; TRBD1 might be the D (5 bases). The sample taken for sequencing was CD4+ T cells from blood, cultured in vitro. The CDR3 reads CASSIRGLNQPQHF. The CDR3 DNA is TGTGCCAGTAGTATACGGGGCCTCAATCAGCCCCAGCATTTT.